This T cell receptor beta chain was profiled in a study of shared clonotypes between healthy human individuals. Comments on this clone: This CDR3 is also generated by other DNA sequences in the sample.

Splitting the CD4+ cells yielded a CD45RA+ naive subset and a CD45RA-negative memory subset. The ends were cut back, 3 bases at V and 4 bases at J, with 4 bases in the middle. Germline values: CDR1 SNHLY, CDR2 FYNNEI. The CDR3 loop spans 12 amino acids. Per the authors' pipeline: ImmunoSEQ supplied junction-only sequences lacking quality scores, so filtering was different. Produced via immunoSEQ multiplex PCR; TCRdb's table is partial and in-frame only. V and J calls plus clone size are reproduced from that table; the DNA served to infer D and trimming. This sample has some 900,000 clones; approximately 80% occur once, and the top ten carry over 1.3%.

This rearrangement joins TRBV2 to TRBJ1-5; D uncertain. The receptor was isolated from a man younger than 35 in good health. Sequencing was performed on memory CD4+ T cells sorted from blood. Noted subset: CD45RA-negative fraction. DNA for the CDR3: TGTGCCAGCAGTGACGGAAATCAGCCCCAGCATTTT. Translating it yields CASSDGNQPQHF.